Listed below are T cell receptor beta chains from one sample, sequenced in a study of cytomegalovirus exposure and HLA in healthy donors. Clones were read by immunoSEQ multiplex PCR, and TCRdb kept only the in-frame ones, dropping some. The table has about 140,000 clones, about 77% seen once. Material: PBMCs. The receptors come from a male donor in good health and CMV-seronegative. The CDR3 runs from the conserved cysteine through the conserved F or W. The order of the fields is J gene, CDR3 length, V gene, D gene, clone size, CDR3 protein, CDR3 DNA. D genes are given only for firm matches. The size entry is marked missing in some rows and otherwise reads once, few, many or a size class.

j_gene: TRBJ1-1; len: 14; v_gene: TRBV18; d_gene: TRBD1; abundance: once; CDR3aa: CASSPGQGNTEAFF; CDR3nt: TGTGCCAGCTCACCCGGACAGGGGAACACTGAAGCTTTCTTT
j_gene: TRBJ1-6; len: 16; v_gene: TRBV27; d_gene: NA; abundance: NA; CDR3aa: CASSSTNRAGFSPLHF; CDR3nt: TGTGCCAGCAGTTCTACAAACAGGGCAGGGTTTTCACCCCTCCACTTT
j_gene: TRBJ2-7; len: 17; v_gene: TRBV14; d_gene: NA; abundance: NA; CDR3aa: CASSQDPGQVIGYEQYF; CDR3nt: TGTGCCAGCAGCCAAGATCCGGGACAAGTTATCGGCTACGAGCAGTACTTC
j_gene: TRBJ1-6; len: 12; v_gene: TRBV6-1; d_gene: TRBD1; abundance: NA; CDR3aa: CASTRGNSPLHF; CDR3nt: TGTGCCAGCACCAGGGGGAATTCACCCCTCCACTTT
j_gene: TRBJ1-2; len: 16; v_gene: TRBV5-5; d_gene: TRBD1; abundance: NA; CDR3aa: CASSLEQGQPYYGYTF; CDR3nt: TGTGCCAGCAGCTTGGAACAGGGGCAACCGTACTATGGCTACACCTTC
j_gene: TRBJ1-2; len: 13; v_gene: TRBV7-2; d_gene: NA; abundance: NA; CDR3aa: CASSRALTVGYTF; CDR3nt: TGTGCCAGCAGCCGCGCCTTGACAGTTGGCTACACCTTC
j_gene: TRBJ2-6; len: 15; v_gene: TRBV11-2; d_gene: NA; abundance: NA; CDR3aa: CASSKTVSGANVLTF; CDR3nt: TGTGCCAGCAGCAAGACAGTATCTGGGGCCAACGTCCTGACTTTC
j_gene: TRBJ2-2; len: 17; v_gene: TRBV7-9; d_gene: TRBD2; abundance: once; CDR3aa: CASSFQRGGPDTGELFF; CDR3nt: TGTGCCAGCAGCTTTCAGCGGGGGGGCCCCGACACCGGGGAGCTGTTTTTT
j_gene: TRBJ1-3; len: 15; v_gene: TRBV15; d_gene: NA; abundance: NA; CDR3aa: CATSIHRAFGNTIYF; CDR3nt: TGTGCCACCAGCATTCACAGGGCGTTCGGAAACACCATATATTTT
j_gene: TRBJ2-3; len: 13; v_gene: TRBV5-6; d_gene: NA; abundance: NA; CDR3aa: CASSLGTEDTQYF; CDR3nt: TGTGCCAGCAGCTTGGGAACTGAAGATACGCAGTATTTT
j_gene: TRBJ1-1; len: 14; v_gene: TRBV5-4; d_gene: NA; abundance: NA; CDR3aa: CASSLDRVNTEAFF; CDR3nt: TGTGCCAGCAGCTTGGACAGAGTGAACACTGAAGCTTTCTTT